The entry below gives a single T cell receptor beta chain sequence along with its context. The data belong to a study of blood T cell repertoires in COVID-19. V was pared by 6 bases and J by 3 bases, with 10 bases of the junction left unmatched. Germline values: CDR1 MDHEN, CDR2 SYDVKM. The CDR3 runs to 15 residues. TCRdb's copy holds only in-frame clones and misses some; the assay was immunoSEQ multiplex PCR. Among about 77,000 clones listed, 90% were seen once. This rearrangement joins TRBV28 to TRBJ1-2; 7 positions agree with TRBD1. The source of this sequence is a woman at least 80 years old with active or convalescent COVID-19. Specimen: peripheral blood. The CDR3 spells CASSATARGYYGYTF. In DNA, the CDR3 is TGTGCCAGCAGCGCGACAGCCAGGGGGTACTATGGCTACACCTTC.